A single sample is the source of the 4 T cell receptor delta chains below, sequenced in a study of gamma-delta T cells after stem cell transplantation. TCRdb reprocessed the RT-PCR reads using CATT. Here the sample spans approximately 1,500 delta-chain clones, roughly 2% being singletons. The source material was gamma-delta T cells. All receptors derive from a human donor. It is not recorded whose cells these are; they may come from a transplant donor.

This clone came up a few times. With a far larger clone one base away, a read error is the likely cause. This CDR3 is also generated by other DNA sequences in the sample. The rearrangement joins TRAV29/DV5 to TRDJ1; D is undetermined. This CDR3 has 19 residues. CDR1 and CDR2 from the germline V gene are NSMFDY and ISSIKDK. CDR3 bases: TGTGCAGCGAGCGCGATGTTTTACGCGCCGGGGTGGTACACCGATAAACTCATCTTT. This sequence encodes CAASAMFYAPGWYTDKLIF.

Turning to this clone: Since a far larger clone is one base different, this is likely a read error. The identical CDR3 is also encoded by other nucleotide sequences in the sample. The chain couples TRDV2 to TRDJ1, with TRDD3 matching over 11 bases. Germline CDR1 is GEAIGNYY and CDR2 is EKD. Trimming cost V 0 bases and J 1 base; bases outside gene matches: 9. The CDR3 is 18 amino acids. In nucleotides, the CDR3 is TGTGCCTGTGACACCCTTTATTGGGGGATACGGGGCACCGATAAACTCATCTTT. Translation: CACDTLYWGIRGTDKLIF.

This clone appeared a few times. The protein TCRdb lists belongs to a much larger clone and differs from this DNA's translation at residue 15, which points to a read error; the protein shown is made from the DNA. The chain carries TRDV1 and TRDJ1; 7 bases match TRDD3. The CDR3 sequence is 22 residues long. Germline loops: CDR1 TSWWSYY, CDR2 QGS. J was trimmed by 0 bases and V by 0 bases; bases with no gene match: 22. CDR3 sequence (DNA): TGTGCTCTTGGGGAACTCCCTAAAAGAGGTAGCTTCTGGGGGCCGTACACCGATAAACTCATCTTT. Protein: CALGELPKRGSFWGPYTDKLIF.

This clone was seen ten or more times. Other DNA variants within this sample encode the same CDR3. The chain carries TRDV1 and TRDJ1, with TRDD3 identical over 13 bases. V shed 4 bases, J shed 4 bases, and the junction held 18 bases outside the gene matches. Germline V gives CDR1 TSWWSYY, CDR2 QGS. The CDR3 runs 20 residues. Written as DNA, the CDR3 is TGTGCTCTTGGGGGGCTGCCTACAGTACTGGGGGATACGCCGATCGATAAACTCATCTTT. As protein: CALGGLPTVLGDTPIDKLIF.